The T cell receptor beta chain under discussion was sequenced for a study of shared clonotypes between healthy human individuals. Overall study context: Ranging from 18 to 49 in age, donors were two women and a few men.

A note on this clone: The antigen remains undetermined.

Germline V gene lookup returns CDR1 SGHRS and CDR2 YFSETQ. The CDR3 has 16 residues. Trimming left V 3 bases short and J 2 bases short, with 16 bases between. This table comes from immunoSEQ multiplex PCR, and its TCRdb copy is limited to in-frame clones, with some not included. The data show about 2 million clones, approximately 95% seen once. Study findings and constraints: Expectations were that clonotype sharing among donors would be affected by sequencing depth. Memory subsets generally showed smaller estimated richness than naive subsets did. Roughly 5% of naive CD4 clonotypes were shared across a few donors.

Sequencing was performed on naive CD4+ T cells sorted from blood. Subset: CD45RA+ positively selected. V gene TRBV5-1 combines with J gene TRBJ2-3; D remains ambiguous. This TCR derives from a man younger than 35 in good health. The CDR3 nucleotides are TGCGCCAGCAGCTCCAGACTGGCTTTGTACACAGATACGCAGTATTTT. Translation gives CASSSRLALYTDTQYF.